The entry that follows covers one T cell receptor (beta chain) sequence. Other nucleotide sequences from this sample produce the same CDR3. Some clones are missing from TCRdb's copy, which holds only in-frame ones; the method was immunoSEQ multiplex PCR. In the table there are 2.3 million or so clones, approximately 95% of which are singletons. This entry belongs to a study of shared clonotypes between healthy human individuals. V shed 0 bases and J shed 3 bases, with 6 bases lying between them. CDR1 and CDR2 (germline): SGHTA, FQGTGA. CDR3 length: 13 amino acids. The rearrangement links TRBV7-3 to TRBJ2-7; TRBD2 might be the D (6 bases). The source material was naive CD4+ T cells from PBMCs. Specified subset: CD45RA+ positively selected. This clonotype was sampled from a man in his late teens or twenties in good health. Some clones in this sample may be carry-over from other donors' samples. CDR3 sequence (DNA): TGTGCCAGCAGCTTAACGCGGGACTACGAGCAGTACTTC. Protein: CASSLTRDYEQYF.